The count of the clone carrying this TCR beta chain is one. Its cognate antigen is unknown. The method was immunoSEQ multiplex PCR; TCRdb's version includes in-frame clones alone and lacks a portion of them. This sample has about 53,000 clones, with about 83% found just once. This sample is part of a study of radiotherapy plus CTLA-4 blockade in lung cancer. As for the study in general: Around 20% of enrolled patients responded objectively, and 31% had disease control. Whole-study results and caveats: Early clone dynamics of blood T cells, plus interferon-beta, reportedly predicted response best. Blood TCR clones of tumor origin expanded after radiotherapy plus ipilimumab.

Receiving focal radiation plus CTLA-4 blockade with ipilimumab were patients who had chemo-refractory metastatic non-small-cell lung cancer. V gave up 2 bases and J gave up 0 bases, with 10 bases separating them. The CDR3 totals 15 residues. Germline V gives CDR1 MNHEY, CDR2 SMNVEV (reference sequence). The receptor comes from a human donor with non-small cell lung cancer whose response to radiotherapy plus ipilimumab could not be evaluated. J is TRBJ1-1 and V is TRBV27; D gene ambiguous. The sequencing here drew on peripheral blood, taken from a patient treated with radiotherapy plus ipilimumab. The CDR3 sequence is CASSLGPTLNTEAFF. The CDR3 DNA follows: TGTGCCAGCAGTTTAGGTCCGACTTTGAACACTGAAGCTTTCTTT.